The TCR beta chain described here comes from a study of T cell responses to AZD1222 COVID-19 vaccine. Overall study: Second doses that came at about 4 or about 12 weeks were put together. Study conclusions and caveats: The study reported that nearly half of spike-specific TCRs target unmutated variant regions. Spike was spanned by vaccine-associated CD4 TCRs, which were dominant at 160-218 and 743-854.

Germline CDR1 and CDR2: MNHNS and SASEGT. The CDR3 is 15 amino acids. V was pared by 0 bases and J by 1 base, with 6 bases between. Generated by immunoSEQ multiplex PCR, the TCRdb table keeps only in-frame clones and is missing some. This sample has under 150,000 clones, with 85% to 95% found just once. Concerning this clone itself: The antigen is undetermined.

This TCR was sampled from an adult in good health. The input for sequencing was peripheral blood, taken on day 0 of AZD1222 vaccination. The chain recombines TRBV6-1 with TRBJ1-4; D unclear. The CDR3 nucleotides are TGTGCCAGCAGTGAAGCCCGGGAAACTAATGAAAAACTGTTTTTT. It encodes CASSEARETNEKLFF.